A selection of T cell receptor beta chains follows, all from one sample in a study of CD8+CD57+ T cells in acquired aplastic anemia. TCRdb ran MiXCR on the reads and lists one entry per CDR3 protein. This sample carries 180,000 or so distinct CDR3 sequences, around 50% of them seen once, and the ten largest clones take about 1.2%. Sequencing used sorted CD4+, CD8+, or CD8+CD57+ T cells (not recorded which) from PBMCs. The receptors derive from a human donor with aplastic anemia. Both conserved end residues are trimmed from each CDR3. The order of the fields is CDR3 protein, V gene.

cdr3_aa: ASRRDRVTDTQY
v_call: TRBV27

cdr3_aa: ATSGLAGEGSTGELF
v_call: TRBV24-1

cdr3_aa: ASRLSGSYEQY
v_call: TRBV25-1

cdr3_aa: ASRDRETQY
v_call: TRBV5-6

cdr3_aa: SVLGQGRKNEQF
v_call: TRBV29-1

cdr3_aa: ATSGHNRGPDGYT
v_call: TRBV24-1

cdr3_aa: ASSPTSGTVEHYGYT
v_call: TRBV14

cdr3_aa: ASSVPTGGSGNTIY
v_call: TRBV19

cdr3_aa: ASSGGAGSEAF
v_call: TRBV2

cdr3_aa: ASGGRVPYNEQF
v_call: TRBV3-1

cdr3_aa: ASSQNRDQPQH
v_call: TRBV7-3

cdr3_aa: ATSEGGFPSGANVLT
v_call: TRBV24-1

cdr3_aa: ASSPTVDQPQH
v_call: TRBV3-1

cdr3_aa: ASRPGSNIGYGYT
v_call: TRBV12-3/TRBV12-4

cdr3_aa: ASSYKERETQY
v_call: TRBV6-5

cdr3_aa: SAEIAGANYEQY
v_call: TRBV20-1

cdr3_aa: ASSLGVTNEKLF
v_call: TRBV4-1

cdr3_aa: ATRGLNGQF
v_call: TRBV19

cdr3_aa: ATSNYNEQF
v_call: TRBV15

cdr3_aa: ASTDPEGPRFITWDEQY
v_call: TRBV12-3/TRBV12-4

cdr3_aa: ASSERPRSNYGYT
v_call: TRBV2

cdr3_aa: ASNYPWGTGELF
v_call: TRBV6-5

cdr3_aa: AISEGTSPSLWY
v_call: TRBV10-3

cdr3_aa: ASSQATGTGSTDTQY
v_call: TRBV4-2

cdr3_aa: ASSTWESRGELF
v_call: TRBV19

cdr3_aa: ASRMKGNTEAF
v_call: TRBV6-5

cdr3_aa: ASSFYRDRPQPQH
v_call: TRBV12-3/TRBV12-4

cdr3_aa: ASSLGGGGKTQY
v_call: TRBV12-3/TRBV12-4

cdr3_aa: SARDPGTSYEQY
v_call: TRBV20-1

cdr3_aa: ASSFSGGSNEQF
v_call: TRBV5-1

cdr3_aa: SGEVNTEAF
v_call: TRBV29-1

cdr3_aa: ASSERLGGKGSPLH
v_call: TRBV2

cdr3_aa: ATSTGGAASGELF
v_call: TRBV4-1

cdr3_aa: SARAPRQAYEQY
v_call: TRBV20-1

cdr3_aa: ASSDSFLSYEQY
v_call: TRBV25-1

cdr3_aa: ASSSGHRDGYT
v_call: TRBV7-8

cdr3_aa: ASSQTVRDTGELF
v_call: TRBV14

cdr3_aa: AVSGETGGGYT
v_call: TRBV10-3

cdr3_aa: ASSFRLGDVQY
v_call: TRBV7-2

cdr3_aa: ATSGAGQGIYEQY
v_call: TRBV24-1

cdr3_aa: SAKGGFYNEQF
v_call: TRBV20-1

cdr3_aa: SVVGDGANEKLF
v_call: TRBV29-1

cdr3_aa: ASSLGGLAISYEQY
v_call: TRBV7-9

cdr3_aa: ASSGTFQETQY
v_call: TRBV18

cdr3_aa: ASSLGQSSGNTIY
v_call: TRBV7-9

cdr3_aa: AEKTDSGANVLT
v_call: TRBV7-2

cdr3_aa: ASSSSLAGETQY
v_call: TRBV7-7

cdr3_aa: ASSPSVGASETQY
v_call: TRBV12-3/TRBV12-4

cdr3_aa: ATSRDSSYNSPLH
v_call: TRBV15

cdr3_aa: ASSYQGAVEAF
v_call: TRBV6-2/TRBV6-3

cdr3_aa: ASSPDWLAGEYEQY
v_call: TRBV5-5

cdr3_aa: ASSPPGEVETQY
v_call: TRBV7-9